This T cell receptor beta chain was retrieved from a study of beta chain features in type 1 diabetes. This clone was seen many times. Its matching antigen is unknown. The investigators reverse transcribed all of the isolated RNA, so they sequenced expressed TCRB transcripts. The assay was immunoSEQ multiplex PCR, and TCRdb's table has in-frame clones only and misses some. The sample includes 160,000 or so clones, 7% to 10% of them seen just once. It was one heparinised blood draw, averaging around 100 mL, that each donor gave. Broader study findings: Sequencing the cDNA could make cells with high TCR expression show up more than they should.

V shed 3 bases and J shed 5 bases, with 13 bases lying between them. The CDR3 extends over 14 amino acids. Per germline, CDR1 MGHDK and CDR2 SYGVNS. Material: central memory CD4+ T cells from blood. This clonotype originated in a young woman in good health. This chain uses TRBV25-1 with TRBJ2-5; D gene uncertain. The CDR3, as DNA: TGTGCCAGCAGTGACTGGGTTGGGCACGAGACCCAGTACTTC. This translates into CASSDWVGHETQYF.